These 20 T cell receptor beta chains originate from one sample sequenced in a study of shared clonotypes between healthy human individuals. Here immunoSEQ multiplex PCR was the method, and the copy in TCRdb shows in-frame clones only, minus some. The data contain roughly 2.1 million clones, about 92% of them singletons. Naive CD8 isolation took CD45RO-negative cells positively selected for CCR7 and excluded terminally differentiated effector memory CD45RA+ cells. Sample: naive CD8+ T cells from PBMCs. The source of these receptors is a man younger than 30 in good health. Some clones in this sample may be carry-over from other donors' samples.

The chain combines TRBV6-5 with TRBJ1-1; 10 bases align to TRBD1. Germline CDR1 and CDR2: MNHEY and SVGAGI. Trimming at V came to 6 bases and at J to 5 bases, leaving 6 bases not matched to a gene. The length of the CDR3 is 14 residues. CDR3 loop: CASSHRTGGTEAFF. CDR3 nucleotide sequence: TGTGCCAGCAGCCACAGGACAGGGGGTACTGAAGCTTTCTTT.

In the case of this clone: The same CDR3 also results from other DNA sequences found in this sample. This sequence joins TRBV7-9 and TRBJ1-5; a weak D match, TRBD1 (6 bases). The V end was cut by 5 bases, the J end by 4 bases, with 9 bases between. The CDR3 covers 13 residues. CDR1 and CDR2 (germline): SEHNR, FQNEAQ (reference sequence). This chain's CDR3 is CASSKDRNQPQHF. CDR3 nucleotides: TGTGCCAGCAGCAAGGACAGAAATCAGCCCCAGCATTTT.

V gene TRBV14 combines with J gene TRBJ1-3; D is uncertain. V lost 5 bases and J lost 0, with 14 bases in between. The CDR3 totals 16 residues. CDR1 is SGHDN, CDR2 FVKESK, per germline. The CDR3 sequence is CASSLGRLFSGNTIYF. CDR3 bases: TGTGCCAGCAGCTTAGGACGCCTCTTCTCTGGAAACACCATATATTTT. Full variable domain (rest looked up from reference TRBV14 and TRBJ1-3): EAGVTQFPSHSVIEKGQTVTLRCDPISGHDNLYWYRRVMGKEIKFLLHFVKESKQDESGMPNNRFLAERTGGTYSTLKVQPAELEDSGVYFCASSLGRLFSGNTIYFGEGSWLTVV.

This clone was observed once. V is TRBV5-8 and J is TRBJ1-4, with no clear D. Between the trimmed V and J ends, which lost 2 bases and 8 bases, there was a span of 13 bases. Per the germline V gene, CDR1 is SGHTS and CDR2 is YDEGEE. This CDR3 is built from 14 residues. In DNA, the CDR3 is TGTGCCAGCAGCTTCGAGGGATCCCTGGAAAAACTGTTTTTT. Its protein product is CASSFEGSLEKLFF. Using reference TRBV5-8 and TRBJ1-4 for the parts outside the CDR3, the full variable domain is EAGVTQSPTHLIKTRGQQATLRCSPISGHTSVYWYQQALGLGLQFLLWYDEGEERNRGNFPPRFSGRQFPNYSSELNVNALELEDSALYLCASSFEGSLEKLFFGSGTQLSVL.

The genes are TRBV28 and TRBJ1-1; TRBD1 might be the D (6 bases). The length of the CDR3 is 12 residues. Deletions cut 1 base from V and 13 bases from J, with 13 bases between. The germline gives CDR1 MDHEN, CDR2 SYDVKM. The CDR3 here is CASSLSRQDGFF. CDR3 in DNA: TGTGCCAGCAGTTTATCGAGACAGGATGGTTTCTTT.

The chain joins TRBV5-4 to TRBJ1-1; D unresolved. V was pared by 0 bases and J by 11 bases, with 11 bases between. The CDR3 loop spans 12 amino acids. Germline V lookup: CDR1 SGHNT, CDR2 YYREEE (reference sequence). In DNA, the CDR3 is TGTGCCAGCAGCTTGGGACAAGGGATGGCTTTCTTT. It encodes CASSLGQGMAFF.

V is TRBV5-1 and J is TRBJ2-1, with D possibly matching TRBD2 (6 bases). This CDR3 is built from 20 residues. Germline CDR1 reads SGHRS; CDR2 reads YFSETQ. V was clipped by 4 bases and J by 2 bases, with 28 bases between them. CDR3 sequence (DNA): TGCGCCAGCAGCCCGGGATTAAGGGCGCTTGGGACTCCAACCTACAATGAGCAGTTCTTC. This sequence encodes CASSPGLRALGTPTYNEQFF.

The chain uses TRBV28 and TRBJ1-3; no clear D gene. V dropped 6 bases and J dropped 0 bases, with 18 bases sitting between them. This CDR3 has 17 amino acids. Germline CDR1 is MDHEN and CDR2 is SYDVKM. Here the CDR3 reads CASRSGIVGFSGNTIYF. The CDR3 bases are TGTGCCAGCAGGAGCGGGATCGTCGGTTTCTCTGGAAACACCATATATTTT.

The V and J genes are TRBV6-6 and TRBJ2-7; tentative D call: TRBD2 (5 bases). Trimming stripped 0 bases from V and 5 bases from J, with 8 bases between. This CDR3 comprises 13 residues. In germline, CDR1 is MNHNY, CDR2 SVGAGI (reference sequence). The CDR3: CASSYSNGDEQYF. The CDR3 nucleotides are TGTGCCAGCAGTTACTCGAACGGGGACGAGCAGTACTTC.

The rearrangement links TRBV11-1 to TRBJ2-7; 8 bases fit TRBD1. V was pared by 5 bases and J by 3 bases, with 15 bases of the junction left unmatched. The CDR3 consists of 17 residues. Germline CDR1 SGHAT, CDR2 FQDESV (reference sequence). The chain's CDR3 is CASSVPGQVFLGYEQYF. For the CDR3, the DNA is TGTGCCAGCAGCGTACCGGGACAGGTGTTTCTAGGCTACGAGCAGTACTTC.

This chain joins TRBV5-1 and TRBJ2-3; D call uncertain. The CDR3 contains 16 residues. V lost 4 bases and J 0 bases, leaving 15 bases between the germline ends. Germline-derived CDR1 and CDR2 are SGHRS and YFSETQ. CDR3 sequence (DNA): TGCGCCAGCAGCGGAACCCCCGGTCACAGCACAGATACGCAGTATTTT. Translating gives CASSGTPGHSTDTQYF.

This chain joins TRBV30 and TRBJ2-7, with TRBD1 matching over 9 bases. In germline, CDR1 is GTSNPN, CDR2 SVGIG (reference sequence). Losses at the gene ends were 2 bases for V and 2 bases for J; bases not matched to a gene: 10. The length of the CDR3 is 16 residues. CDR3 region: CAWSPFDRGWTYEQYF. CDR3 DNA: TGTGCCTGGAGTCCTTTCGACAGGGGGTGGACCTACGAGCAGTACTTC.

V is TRBV5-6 and J is TRBJ1-3; possible D gene TRBD1, 5 bases. The CDR3 runs to 16 residues. The V gene's germline CDR1 is SGHDT and CDR2 YYEEEE. With 4 bases removed from V and 1 base from J, the gap between germline ends came to 15 bases. The CDR3 nucleotides read TGTGCCAGCAGCCAGATTCCAGGGTGGTCTGGAAACACCATATATTTT. Translated, it gives CASSQIPGWSGNTIYF.

The chain recombines TRBV7-9 with TRBJ2-1; a possible D gene is TRBD2 (6 bases). This CDR3 spans 12 amino acids. The ends were cut back, 4 bases at V and 14 bases at J, with 15 bases in the middle. CDR1 SEHNR and CDR2 FQNEAQ come from the germline V gene (reference sequence). CDR3 amino acids: CASSSGRDSEFF. The CDR3 DNA reads as TGTGCCAGCAGCTCCGGCCGGGACTCGGAGTTCTTC.

The chain combines TRBV4-1 with TRBJ2-7, with D perhaps TRBD2 (5 bases). Germline CDR1 MGHRA, CDR2 YSYEKL. Trimming stripped 0 bases from V and 6 bases from J, with 18 bases between. The CDR3 has 16 residues. This chain's CDR3 is CASSQDGDWLAGEQYF. CDR3 nucleotides: TGCGCCAGCAGCCAAGATGGAGACTGGCTAGCTGGCGAGCAGTACTTC.

The rearrangement joins TRBV9 to TRBJ2-2; D gene ambiguous. Trimming left V 6 bases short and J 6 bases short, with 9 bases between. The CDR3 extends over 12 amino acids. CDR1 is SGDLS, CDR2 YYNGEE, per germline. The CDR3 is CASNRIPGELFF. The CDR3 bases are TGTGCCAGCAATCGGATCCCCGGGGAGCTGTTTTTT.

About this clone: The same CDR3 arises from other DNA sequences in this sample as well. CDR3 protein: CASSPGYEQYF. Here the CDR3 DNA reads TGTGCCAGCAGCCCAGGATACGAGCAGTACTTC. This sequence joins TRBV7-8 and TRBJ2-7; unclear D gene. The germline V gene encodes CDR1 SGHVS and CDR2 FQNEAQ. The CDR3 has 11 amino acids. Deletions cut 5 bases from V and 4 bases from J, with 6 bases between.

The sample holds one count of this clone. The V call is TRBV5-6, the J call TRBJ2-5; maybe TRBD1 (6 bases). The end of the DNA fits TRBJ2-7 better, so the J call may be wrong. The CDR3 totals 15 residues. Germline V gives CDR1 SGHDT, CDR2 YYEEEE. DNA of the CDR3: TGTGCCAGCAGCCAAGGGACACATCACTCCTACGAGCAGTACTTC. It codes for CASSQGTHHSYEQYF.

On this clone: Other nucleotide sequences from this sample produce the same CDR3. The CDR3 DNA follows: TGTGCCTGGAGTGTACCCGACCCCAACTATGGCTACACCTTC. This translates into CAWSVPDPNYGYTF. The V and J genes are TRBV30 and TRBJ1-2, with D hard to call. With 0 bases removed from V and 2 bases from J, the gap between germline ends came to 10 bases. The CDR3 sequence is 14 residues long. Per germline, CDR1 GTSNPN and CDR2 SVGIG (reference sequence).

Note on this clone: Because the CDR3's place on the DNA is in doubt, the DNA is left out and the CDR3 is given as listed by TCRdb. The V and J genes are TRBV5-6 and TRBJ1-2. CDR1 is SGHDT and CDR2 is YYEEEE in the germline V gene. The CDR3 length equals 11 residues, ends included. CDR3: CASSSVGEGTF.